The 25 T cell receptor beta chains listed next were all sequenced from one sample in a study of CD8 T cells in Susac syndrome (dated by TCRdb to between 2018 and 2020). The receptor library was made with the immunoSEQ multiplex PCR assay. RNA was extracted using the RNeasy kit, and roughly 0.45 to 1 ug of the RNA was reverse transcribed with random hexamers. TCRdb reran the public reads through fastp at Q25 and MiXCR, keeping productive beta chains. Every CDR3 protein is listed once, alongside the most common genes and DNA of its rows. The sample has 150,000 to 200,000 distinct CDR3 sequences on record, 85% to 95% of them singletons. The ten largest clones represent around 0.11% of the sample. The sample taken for sequencing was CD4+ T cells from PBMCs. The receptor source for this set is a human donor in good health.

The J gene is TRBJ2-7, the V gene TRBV14; tentative D call: TRBD2 (5 bases). The V gene's germline CDR1 is SGHDN and CDR2 FVKESK. Trimming cost V 4 bases and J 0 bases, with 7 bases left between them. The CDR3 spans 13 residues. The CDR3 spells CASSPGDSYEQYF. The DNA for the CDR3 is TGTGCCAGCAGCCCCGGGGACTCCTACGAGCAGTACTTC.

CDR3 protein: CASSQRGQGTLGANVLTF. The CDR3 DNA reads TGTGCCAGCAGCCAGAGGGGACAGGGGACCCTCGGGGCCAACGTCCTGACTTTC. This chain joins TRBV7-2 and TRBJ2-6, with 10 bases fitting TRBD1. V lost 5 bases to trimming and J lost 4 bases; unmatched junction nucleotides: 11. The germline CDR1 and CDR2 sequences are SGHTA and FQGNSA. CDR3 length: 18 residues.

The V gene is TRBV27, the J gene TRBJ2-6, with D perhaps TRBD1 (5 bases). The CDR3 sequence is 16 residues long. V dropped 5 bases and J dropped 0 bases, with 11 bases sitting between them. The germline gives CDR1 MNHEY, CDR2 SMNVEV (reference sequence). DNA for the CDR3: TGTGCCAGCAGTCCACGACAGAGCTCTGGGGCCAACGTCCTGACTTTC. Amino acids: CASSPRQSSGANVLTF.

This chain uses TRBV15 with TRBJ2-7, with TRBD1 matching over 9 bases. CDR3 length: 16 residues. Trimming cost V 1 base and J 3 bases; bases outside gene matches: 7. The germline gives CDR1 LNHNV, CDR2 YYDKDF (reference sequence). The CDR3 nucleotides are TGTGCCACCAGCAGAGCTACAGGGGGCATCTACTACGAGCAGTACTTC. Protein: CATSRATGGIYYEQYF.

The chain joins TRBV4-2 to TRBJ2-3, with D unresolved. Trimming shortened V by 4 bases and J by 1 base, and 9 bases separated the two germline ends. The germline V gene has CDR1 LGHNA and CDR2 YNFKEQ. The CDR3 length is 14 residues. CDR3 nucleotides: TGTGCCAGCAGCCCGCAGTTGGGCACAGATACGCAGTATTTT. This sequence encodes CASSPQLGTDTQYF.

V and J are TRBV12-3 or TRBV12-4 and TRBJ2-5, with 9 bases identical to TRBD1. The CDR3 length is 15 residues. Losses at the gene ends were 3 bases for V and 2 bases for J; bases not matched to a gene: 4. The CDR3 bases are TGTGCCAGCAGTTTCGGACAGGGGATTCAAGAGACCCAGTACTTC. Amino acid sequence: CASSFGQGIQETQYF.

V usage is TRBV24-1 and J usage is TRBJ2-1, with 9 bases aligning to TRBD1. This CDR3 is 16 amino acids long. CDR1 is KGHDR, CDR2 SFDVKD, per germline. V gave up 4 bases and J gave up 6 bases; unmatched junction bases: 9. As DNA, the CDR3 is TGTGCCACCAGTGACCGTCGACAGGGGGGGGGCAATGAGCAGTTCTTC. Encoded protein: CATSDRRQGGGNEQFF.

This chain joins TRBV7-8 and TRBJ1-5; possibly TRBD1 for D (6 bases). Germline lookup yields CDR1 SGHVS and CDR2 FQNEAQ. There are 14 residues in the CDR3. V lost 1 base, J lost 6 bases, and 10 bases lay in between. CDR3 region: CASSLVTGTQPQHF. In nucleotides, the CDR3 is TGTGCCAGCAGCTTAGTAACAGGGACTCAGCCCCAGCATTTT.

This clonotype was seen once. This chain connects TRBV28 to TRBJ2-4; D might be TRBD2 (5 bases). The CDR3 has 12 residues. With 5 bases removed from V and 9 bases from J, the gap between germline ends came to 11 bases. Germline values: CDR1 MDHEN, CDR2 SYDVKM. The CDR3 loop reads CASSRERGIQYF. The CDR3 nucleotides read TGTGCCAGCAGTAGGGAACGGGGCATTCAGTACTTC. Full variable domain (missing parts from reference TRBV28 and TRBJ2-4): DVKVTQSSRYLVKRTGEKVFLECVQDMDHENMFWYRQDPGLGLRLIYFSYDVKMKEKGDIPEGYSVSREKKERFSLILESASTNQTSMYLCASSRERGIQYFGAGTRLSVL.

The gene calls are TRBV7-6 and TRBJ2-5; D may correspond to TRBD1 or TRBD2 (5 bases each). Germline V gene sequence: CDR1 SGHVS, CDR2 FNYEAQ. This CDR3 is built from 14 residues. V lost 4 bases, J lost 5 bases, and 14 bases lay in between. In DNA form, the CDR3 reads TGTGCCAGCAGCTACTCCGTGAGGGGCGAGACCCAGTACTTC. Encoded protein: CASSYSVRGETQYF.

This chain joins TRBV30 and TRBJ1-5, with no clear D. V was pared by 3 bases and J by 2 bases, with 17 bases between. The CDR3 contains 16 residues. The germline CDR1 and CDR2 sequences are GTSNPN and SVGIG (reference sequence). The CDR3 DNA sequence: TGTGCCTGGAGCCTAGGAGGGCAGGTGGGCAATCAGCCCCAGCATTTT. As protein: CAWSLGGQVGNQPQHF.

The chain has TRBV29-1 and TRBJ2-4, with D tentatively TRBD2 (5 bases). V was clipped by 4 bases and J by 0 bases, with 7 bases between them. The CDR3 has 13 amino acids. CDR1 is SQVTM, CDR2 ANQGSEA, per germline. CDR3 sequence (DNA): TGCAGCGTTGTAGGGAGAGCCAAAAACATTCAGTACTTC. Its protein product is CSVVGRAKNIQYF.

The chain uses TRBV16 and TRBJ2-1; 13 bases map to TRBD2. Per germline, CDR1 KGHSY and CDR2 FQNENV. The CDR3 consists of 16 residues. V dropped 4 bases and J dropped 6; count of bases not matched to a gene: 6. The CDR3 loop reads CASSPRGTSGINEQFF. CDR3 sequence (DNA): TGTGCCAGCAGCCCAAGAGGGACTAGCGGGATCAATGAGCAGTTCTTC.

The chain couples TRBV30 to TRBJ1-1, with TRBD1 matching over 8 bases. The V gene end was trimmed by 6 bases and the J gene end by 7 bases; junction bases not matched to a gene: 4. The CDR3 spans 11 residues. The germline V gene has CDR1 GTSNPN and CDR2 SVGIG (reference sequence). The CDR3 DNA sequence: TGTGCCTGCTGGACAGGGAATGAAGCTTTCTTT. Its protein product is CACWTGNEAFF.

The V call is TRBV5-1, the J call TRBJ1-2; tentatively, D is TRBD1 (5 bases). The germline V gene encodes CDR1 SGHRS and CDR2 YFSETQ. The V end was cut by 5 bases, the J end by 3 bases, with 11 bases between. CDR3 length: 13 residues. As DNA, the CDR3 is TGCGCCAGCAGAAAGGGGATCGACTATGGCTACACCTTC. Translated, it gives CASRKGIDYGYTF. The entire variable domain, with the rest obtained from reference TRBV5-1 and TRBJ1-2, is as follows: KAGVTQTPRYLIKTRGQQVTLSCSPISGHRSVSWYQQTPGQGLQFLFEYFSETQRNKGNFPGRFSGRQFSNSRSEMNVSTLELGDSALYLCASRKGIDYGYTFGSGTRLTVV.

The rearrangement uses TRBV27 and TRBJ2-7; 7 bases fit TRBD2. Germline assignment: CDR1 MNHEY and CDR2 SMNVEV (reference sequence). V dropped 6 bases and J dropped 5; count of bases not matched to a gene: 19. This CDR3 has 17 amino acids. CDR3 region: CASSPLAPQAGTHEQYF. DNA for the CDR3: TGTGCCAGCAGCCCCCTGGCCCCCCAAGCGGGAACCCACGAGCAGTACTTC.

The chain combines TRBV5-1 with TRBJ1-2, with D unresolved. The CDR3 loop spans 13 amino acids. Germline CDR1 SGHRS, CDR2 YFSETQ. Trimming took 4 bases from V and 5 from J, leaving 12 bases between them. The CDR3 region has the DNA TGCGCCAGCAGCACACAGAGCCCGTATGGCTACACCTTC. Amino acid sequence: CASSTQSPYGYTF.

V gene TRBV29-1 combines with J gene TRBJ2-2, with 8 bases identical to TRBD1. V shed 3 bases and J 5 bases; nucleotides not matched to a gene: 2. Germline CDR1 is SQVTM and CDR2 is ANQGSEA. CDR3 length equals 13 residues. DNA of the CDR3: TGCAGCGTTGAGAGGACAGGGACCGGGGAGCTGTTTTTT. Translating it yields CSVERTGTGELFF.

This clonotype was seen only once. This chain links TRBV15 with TRBJ1-4; TRBD1 aligns across 8 bases. Germline V gene data show CDR1 as LNHNV and CDR2 as YYDKDF (reference sequence). This CDR3 spans 15 amino acids. Losses at the gene ends were 1 base for V and 5 bases for J; bases not matched to a gene: 3. CDR3 protein: CATSRGGDRNEKLFF. CDR3 DNA: TGTGCCACCAGCAGAGGTGGGGACAGGAATGAAAAACTGTTTTTT.

This clonotype has only one observation. V usage is TRBV24-1 and J usage is TRBJ1-1; D gene unclear. The V gene's germline CDR1 is KGHDR and CDR2 SFDVKD. V was cut by 7 bases and J by 3 bases, with 11 bases left in between. This CDR3 is built from 13 residues. CDR3 DNA: TGTGCCACCAGGGACGATGGGGACACTGAAGCTTTCTTT. Translating gives CATRDDGDTEAFF.

In its sample, this clonotype was seen once. The chain couples TRBV21-1 to TRBJ2-3; the table's D call, TRBD1, was not checked against the DNA. TRBV21-1 is a pseudogene locus. The CDR3 runs to 15 residues. The CDR3 DNA reads TGTGCCAGCAGCAATGGGGGGGGCAGCACAGATACGCAGTATTTT. Translating it yields CASSNGGGSTDTQYF.

The J gene is TRBJ2-1, the V gene TRBV12-3 or TRBV12-4; 7 bases agree with TRBD1. This CDR3 comprises 12 residues. V was clipped by 4 bases and J by 10 bases; unmatched bases: 4. CDR3 coding DNA: TGTGCCAGCAGTTATCCGGGACAGGAGCAGTTCTTC. Translation gives CASSYPGQEQFF.

This chain connects TRBV29-1 to TRBJ2-5; TRBD1 agrees at 7 bases. Germline CDR1 reads SQVTM; CDR2 reads ANQGSEA. Trimming removed 6 bases from V and 1 base from J; junction bases left unmatched: 8. The CDR3 covers 14 residues. The CDR3 sequence: CSVAGDSFQETQYF. The CDR3 DNA is TGCAGCGTAGCTGGGGACAGCTTCCAAGAGACCCAGTACTTC.

This CDR3 reads CASSGQGRRTEAFF. Written as DNA, the CDR3 is TGTGCCAGCAGTGGACAGGGTAGGAGGACTGAAGCTTTCTTT. This chain uses TRBV6-2 or TRBV6-3 with TRBJ1-1; 8 bases align to TRBD1. Germline assignment: CDR1 MNHEY and CDR2 SVGEGT. The V and J ends lost 5 bases and 5 bases, in that order; junction bases with no gene match: 7. There are 14 residues in the CDR3.

CDR3 coding DNA: TGCAGCGTTGGGGATGGGGGGGATCTGGCAGATACGCAGTATTTT. It translates to CSVGDGGDLADTQYF. This sequence joins TRBV29-1 and TRBJ2-3, with 7 nucleotides matching TRBD2. V lost 4 bases, J lost 4 bases, and 11 bases stayed unmatched. CDR3 length: 15 residues. Germline-derived CDR1 and CDR2 are SQVTM and ANQGSEA.